This T cell receptor beta chain was recorded in a study of blood T cell repertoires in COVID-19. The CDR3 has 18 residues. Germline assignment: CDR1 SNHLY and CDR2 FYNNEI. The trim removed 7 bases at V and 5 bases at J, leaving 15 bases unmatched. Sequencing was performed with immunoSEQ multiplex PCR; in TCRdb, only in-frame clones are kept and a portion is missing. This table has roughly 290,000 clones, approximately 90% appearing once. This clonotype was sampled from a man younger than 40 with acute or convalescent COVID-19. The chain couples TRBV2 to TRBJ2-2, with 11 bases identical to TRBD1. The sequenced sample was peripheral blood. CDR3 sequence (DNA): TGTGCCAGCATTGAGTGGACTTGGACAGGGGGCGGGACCGGGGAGCTGTTTTTT. It codes for CASIEWTWTGGGTGELFF.